This TCR beta chain was documented in a study of T-cell memory formation after mild COVID-19. TCRdb reprocessed the 5' RACE reads with MiXCR, giving one entry per CDR3 protein. The table lists about 560,000 distinct CDR3 sequences, about 20% of them singletons. Study-wide results and limits: Day 15 to 85 contracting clones showed balanced CD4/CD8; day 15 to 37 expanders favored CD4+.

Looked up from germline, CDR1 is SGHDT and CDR2 is YYEEEE. Trimming removed 1 base from V and 2 bases from J, with 10 bases in between. There are 15 residues in the CDR3. This clonotype was seen only a few times. The antigen remains unidentified. Input material: PBMCs or a T cell subset sorted from them (not recorded which). The receptor was derived from an adult woman who had mild COVID-19 (a few samples of this study predate the infection). Cell type and time point are not known. This chain uses TRBV5-6 with TRBJ1-5; a weak D match, TRBD1 (5 bases). The DNA of the CDR3 is TGTGCCAGCAGCTTGCAGGGAGGTGGCAATCAGCCCCAGCATTTT. It specifies CASSLQGGGNQPQHF.